Below, 13 T cell receptor beta chains from the same sample are listed, as sequenced in a study of T-cell reconstitution after alpha-beta-depleted transplantation in children. Unique molecular identifiers were incorporated into the prepared TCRbeta library. Each CDR3 protein gets one entry after TCRdb re-called the PCR reads with MiXCR. Among some 200,000 distinct CDR3 sequences listed, 14% to 15% were seen once. Source: PBMCs from the stem cell graft donor, taken from the stem cell graft. All receptors derive from a human donor who donated a stem cell graft to a child with acute lymphoblastic leukemia.

This clonotype was detected ten times or more. The CDR3 loop reads CASSLAPGRQDGYTF. The DNA of the CDR3 is TGCGCCAGCAGCTTGGCCCCGGGGCGCCAGGACGGCTACACCTTC. The chain carries TRBV5-1 and TRBJ1-2, with D possibly TRBD1 on 5 matching bases. The CDR3 consists of 15 residues. Per germline, CDR1 SGHRS and CDR2 YFSETQ. V was clipped by 0 bases and J by 8 bases, with 17 bases between them.

This clonotype was detected ten times or more. The chain has TRBV29-1 and TRBJ2-5; TRBD1 agrees at 7 bases. This CDR3 region has 15 residues. With 2 bases clipped from V and 2 bases from J, the junction kept 8 bases outside the gene matches. Germline V gene sequence: CDR1 SQVTM, CDR2 ANQGSEA. CDR3 DNA: TGCAGCGTTGAACCTCGACAGGGAGTACAAGAGACCCAGTACTTC. It specifies CSVEPRQGVQETQYF.

This clonotype was recorded at least ten times. The V gene is TRBV10-3, the J gene TRBJ2-1, with 10 bases fitting TRBD2. V dropped 4 bases and J dropped 5; count of bases not matched to a gene: 5. There are 15 residues in the CDR3. Germline V CDR1 and CDR2: ENHRY, SYGVKD. CDR3: CAISASLAGDNEQFF. The DNA for the CDR3 is TGTGCCATCAGTGCTTCCCTAGCGGGAGACAATGAGCAGTTCTTC.

This clonotype occurred many times. The chain employs TRBV5-1 and TRBJ2-7; TRBD2 agrees at 14 bases. Germline trimming cut 2 bases from V and 4 bases from J; bases unmatched to any gene: 17. Germline V gene lookup returns CDR1 SGHRS and CDR2 YFSETQ. This CDR3 has 20 amino acids. The CDR3 sequence: CASSLDPGTSGSALVYEQYF. As DNA, the CDR3 is TGCGCCAGCAGCTTAGATCCCGGGACTAGCGGGAGCGCTCTCGTGTACGAGCAGTACTTC. Together with reference TRBV5-1 and TRBJ2-7, the CDR3 gives the full variable domain: KAGVTQTPRYLIKTRGQQVTLSCSPISGHRSVSWYQQTPGQGLQFLFEYFSETQRNKGNFPGRFSGRQFSNSRSEMNVSTLELGDSALYLCASSLDPGTSGSALVYEQYFGPGTRLTVT.

This clonotype was seen a few times. This chain links TRBV12-3 or TRBV12-4 with TRBJ2-7; 8 positions match TRBD1. CDR3 length equals 15 residues. Losses at the gene ends were 6 bases for V and 1 base for J; bases not matched to a gene: 8. In DNA form, the CDR3 reads TGTGCCAGCAGCCCGACAGGGGAAGGGTCCTACGAGCAGTACTTC. Residues: CASSPTGEGSYEQYF.

This clonotype was recorded at least ten times. This chain links TRBV6-5 with TRBJ2-5; no clear D gene. The CDR3 is 12 amino acids. Germline V gene data show CDR1 as MNHEY and CDR2 as SVGAGI. Trimming removed 9 bases at V and 4 bases at J, with 12 bases between. The CDR3 loop is CASARAPETQYF. CDR3 sequence (DNA): TGTGCCAGTGCACGGGCCCCAGAGACCCAGTACTTC.

In its sample, this clonotype was seen many times. The chain employs TRBV11-3 and TRBJ2-2; D possibly corresponds to TRBD2 (5 bases). V was cut by 4 bases and J by 4 bases, with 16 bases left in between. CDR1 and CDR2 (germline): SGHNT, YENEEA. The CDR3 is made up of 16 amino acids. In DNA, the CDR3 is TGTGCCAGCAGCTCCTCCCCAGCGGAGCTCACCGGGGAGCTGTTTTTT. Translated: CASSSSPAELTGELFF.

This clonotype was counted many times. V usage is TRBV7-9 and J usage is TRBJ2-3, with D uncertain. The germline V gene has CDR1 SEHNR and CDR2 FQNEAQ (reference sequence). Trimming removed 5 bases at V and 4 bases at J, with 7 bases between. CDR3 length: 12 residues. The CDR3 loop is CASSVSADTQYF. The CDR3 DNA is TGTGCCAGCAGCGTATCCGCAGATACGCAGTATTTT.

This clonotype was detected ten times or more. This chain joins TRBV4-1 and TRBJ1-5; TRBD1 aligns across 9 bases. Per germline, CDR1 MGHRA and CDR2 YSYEKL. The CDR3 runs 15 residues. V shed 5 bases and J 6 bases; nucleotides not matched to a gene: 8. The CDR3 coding sequence is TGCGCCAGCAGCTCACGGACAGGGGCTGGTCAGCCCCAGCATTTT. This translates into CASSSRTGAGQPQHF.

The rearrangement links TRBV10-3 to TRBJ2-1, with D perhaps matching TRBD2 (5 bases). V gave up 2 bases and J gave up 8 bases, with 10 bases separating them. Germline loops: CDR1 ENHRY, CDR2 SYGVKD. The CDR3 length is 13 residues. CDR3 bases: TGTGCCATCAGTGAGCTAGCAGGAGATGAGCAGTTCTTC. Protein: CAISELAGDEQFF.

This clonotype was recorded many times. The gene calls are TRBV6-1 and TRBJ2-1, with 8 positions matching TRBD1. The CDR3 is made up of 13 amino acids. V lost 7 bases and J lost 8; bases outside the gene matches: 7. Germline CDR1 is MNHNS and CDR2 is SASEGT. The CDR3 DNA reads as TGTGCCAGCACCAAGACAGGGGATCATGAGCAGTTCTTC. It is translated as CASTKTGDHEQFF.

In this sample, this clonotype turned up many times. The V and J genes are TRBV6-5 and TRBJ2-5; D is ambiguous. CDR3 length equals 15 residues. V lost 1 base and J lost 1, with 10 bases in between. CDR1 and CDR2 from the germline V gene are MNHEY and SVGAGI. Here the CDR3 DNA reads TGTGCCAGCAGTTACTTCGACCGGAGCCAAGAGACCCAGTACTTC. It specifies CASSYFDRSQETQYF.

This clonotype was detected many times. This sequence joins TRBV12-3 or TRBV12-4 and TRBJ2-5, with D possibly matching TRBD2 (6 bases). The CDR3 totals 13 residues. Trimming shortened V by 7 bases and J by 3 bases, and 12 bases separated the two germline ends. Written as DNA, the CDR3 is TGTGCCAGCACTTTCGGAGGGAAAGAGACCCAGTACTTC. Translated: CASTFGGKETQYF.